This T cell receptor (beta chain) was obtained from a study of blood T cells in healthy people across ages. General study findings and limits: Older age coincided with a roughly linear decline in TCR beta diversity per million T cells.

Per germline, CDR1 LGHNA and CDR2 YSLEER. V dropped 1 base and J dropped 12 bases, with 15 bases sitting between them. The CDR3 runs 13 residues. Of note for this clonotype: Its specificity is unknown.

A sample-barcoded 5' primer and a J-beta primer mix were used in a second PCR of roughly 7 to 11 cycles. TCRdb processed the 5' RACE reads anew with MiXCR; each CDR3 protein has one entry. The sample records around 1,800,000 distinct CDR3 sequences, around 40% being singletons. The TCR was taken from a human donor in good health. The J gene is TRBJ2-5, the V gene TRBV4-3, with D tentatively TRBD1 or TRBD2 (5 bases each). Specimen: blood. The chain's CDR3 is CASSQGLRGDEYF. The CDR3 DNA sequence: TGCGCCAGCAGCCAAGGCTTGAGGGGAGACGAGTACTTC.